This TCR beta chain was captured by sequencing in a study of shared clonotypes between healthy human individuals. Study-wide points: Clonotype sharing across a few donors was observed for 4% to 6.5% of naive CD4 clonotypes. Among donors, sharing of clonotypes was expected to be affected by sequencing depth.

The study ran the assay at deep level. Method: immunoSEQ multiplex PCR; TCRdb's copy keeps in-frame clones and lacks some. The table lists around 700,000 clones, 72% of them singletons, with 1.5% to 2% in the top ten. Of note for this clone: Antigen unknown.

Germline V gene sequence: CDR1 MDHEN, CDR2 SYDVKM. V was shortened by 6 bases and J by 11 bases, with 21 bases between the two germline ends. The CDR3 totals 14 residues. Those who donated were healthy HIV-negative adults, with no recent acute infections or vaccinations reported. The sequenced sample was memory CD4+ T cells sorted from blood. Subset specified: CD45RA-negative fraction. The receptor was derived from a woman in her twenties or thirties in good health. The genes are TRBV28 and TRBJ2-3; D uncertain. CDR3 nucleotides: TGTGCCAGCAGGGGCGTGGTGGCTAACCTCATGCAGTATTTT. It translates to CASRGVVANLMQYF.